Included here is one TCR beta chain sequence, with context. Per the germline V gene, CDR1 is SGHNT and CDR2 is YYREEE (reference sequence). V shed 4 bases and J shed 1 base, with 17 bases lying between them. The CDR3 extends over 16 amino acids. The data originate from a study of T cell changes during pregnancy in multiple sclerosis. Repertoires were generated with immunoSEQ multiplex PCR, while TCRdb's copy carries only in-frame clones and drops some. The table includes 30,000 to 40,000 clones, more than 75% detected once. The source is a female donor in good health, enrolled as a control in a pregnancy study. The source material was CD4+ T cells from peripheral blood mononuclear cells, sampled in the second trimester of pregnancy. J is TRBJ1-1 and V is TRBV5-4; D may be TRBD1 (5 bases). The CDR3 loop reads CASSAGTRMGNTEAFF. CDR3 nucleotides: TGTGCCAGCAGCGCGGGGACGAGGATGGGGAACACTGAAGCTTTCTTT.